The rows below give T cell receptor beta chains drawn from one sample of a study of blood T cell repertoires in COVID-19. Measured with immunoSEQ multiplex PCR; TCRdb has only the in-frame clones, and not every one. Of approximately 170,000 clones listed, about 87% are singletons. The sequenced material came from peripheral blood. The origin of the receptors is a man between 60 and 75 years old with acute or convalescent COVID-19. Each CDR3 is given without its conserved first and last residue.

V gene | CDR3 protein
TRBV19 | ASSSSIGANTEAF
TRBV7-9 | AGRMGNTEAF
TRBV18 | ASSLSQGGQPQH
TRBV25-1 | ASSDRVEAF
TRBV6-2/TRBV6-3 | ASSRLTSGGPNEQF
TRBV10-3 | AIGPGGAEAF
TRBV6-5 | ASLHRGSGELF
TRBV19 | ASSIGGSGGQETQY
TRBV29-1 | SVPGQGIEAF
TRBV5-4 | ASSSTLASSSYEQY
TRBV2 | ASTGTAYIQG
TRBV7-3 | ASSLFPPGVHGSYEQY
TRBV27 | ASSPSRGAVHSPLH
TRBV28 | ASGDLGAYEQY
TRBV6-5 | ASSYSRQATDYGYT
TRBV10-3 | AISARQGYGYT
TRBV19 | ASSARTENTEAF
TRBV6-9 | ASSYSLPGPDGYT
TRBV12-3/TRBV12-4 | ASSRTGVYGYT